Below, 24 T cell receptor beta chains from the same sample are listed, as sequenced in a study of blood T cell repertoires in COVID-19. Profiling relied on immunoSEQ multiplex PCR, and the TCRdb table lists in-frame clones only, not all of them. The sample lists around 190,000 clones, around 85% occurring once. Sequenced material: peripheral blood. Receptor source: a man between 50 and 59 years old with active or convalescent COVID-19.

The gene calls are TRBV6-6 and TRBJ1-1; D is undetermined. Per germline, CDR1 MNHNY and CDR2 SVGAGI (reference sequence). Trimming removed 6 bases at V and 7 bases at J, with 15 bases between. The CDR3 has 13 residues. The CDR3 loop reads CASSAMSGDEAFF. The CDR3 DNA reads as TGTGCCAGCAGCGCAATGAGCGGGGATGAAGCTTTCTTT.

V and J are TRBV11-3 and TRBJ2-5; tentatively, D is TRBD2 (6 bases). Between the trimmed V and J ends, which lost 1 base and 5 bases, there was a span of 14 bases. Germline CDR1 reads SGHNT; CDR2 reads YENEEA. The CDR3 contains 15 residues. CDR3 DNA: TGTGCCAGCAGCTTAGGGTGGACTAACCCGGAGACCCAGTACTTC. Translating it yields CASSLGWTNPETQYF. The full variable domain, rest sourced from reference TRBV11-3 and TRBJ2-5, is EAGVVQSPRYKIIEKKQPVAFWCNPISGHNTLYWYLQNLGQGPELLIRYENEEAVDDSQLPKDRFSAERLKGVDSTLKIQPAELGDSAVYLCASSLGWTNPETQYFGPGTRLLVL.

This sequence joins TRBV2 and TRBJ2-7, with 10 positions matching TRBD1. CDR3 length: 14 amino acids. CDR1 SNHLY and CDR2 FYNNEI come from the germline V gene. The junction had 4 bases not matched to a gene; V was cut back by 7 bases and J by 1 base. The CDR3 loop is CASTGQGISYEQYF. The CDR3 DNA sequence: TGTGCCAGCACGGGACAGGGGATTTCCTACGAGCAGTACTTC.

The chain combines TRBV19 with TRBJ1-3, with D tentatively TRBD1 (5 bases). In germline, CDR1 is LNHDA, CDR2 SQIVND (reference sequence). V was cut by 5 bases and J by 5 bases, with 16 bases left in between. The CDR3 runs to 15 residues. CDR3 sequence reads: CASSPNKGLRNTIYF. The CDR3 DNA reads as TGTGCCAGTAGTCCCAACAAGGGGCTGAGAAACACCATATATTTT.

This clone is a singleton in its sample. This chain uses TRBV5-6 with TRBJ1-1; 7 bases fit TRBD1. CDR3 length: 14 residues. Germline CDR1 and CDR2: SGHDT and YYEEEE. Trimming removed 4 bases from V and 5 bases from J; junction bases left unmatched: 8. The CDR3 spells CASSRGTQGTEAFF. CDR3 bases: TGTGCCAGCAGCCGAGGGACACAGGGGACTGAAGCTTTCTTT.

CDR3 nucleotides: TGTGCCAGCAGCCCCGTGGGGGCCCAGCACGAAAAACTGTTTTTT. Amino acid sequence: CASSPVGAQHEKLFF. The rearrangement joins TRBV7-2 to TRBJ1-4, with D tentatively TRBD1 (6 bases). Trimming removed 5 bases at V and 8 bases at J, with 18 bases between. The CDR3 runs to 15 residues. The germline V gene encodes CDR1 SGHTA and CDR2 FQGNSA.

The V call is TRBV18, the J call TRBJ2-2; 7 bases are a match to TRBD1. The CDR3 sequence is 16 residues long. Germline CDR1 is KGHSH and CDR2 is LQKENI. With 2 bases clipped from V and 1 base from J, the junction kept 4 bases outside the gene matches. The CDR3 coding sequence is TGTGCCAGCTCACCAAAGACAGGGTTGAACACCGGGGAGCTGTTTTTT. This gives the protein CASSPKTGLNTGELFF.

In DNA, the CDR3 is TGTGCCACCAGTGCAGGGGTCACTAACTATGGCTACACCTTC. It yields the protein CATSAGVTNYGYTF. The V gene is TRBV24-1, the J gene TRBJ1-2; D may be TRBD1 (6 bases). Germline CDR1 KGHDR, CDR2 SFDVKD. The CDR3 length is 14 residues. V gave up 5 bases and J gave up 0 bases, with 9 bases separating them.

For the CDR3, the DNA is TGCAGCGCTGACAGGGATTGGGACACAGATACGCAGTATTTT. Protein: CSADRDWDTDTQYF. The J gene is TRBJ2-3, the V gene TRBV29-1; TRBD1 agrees at 7 bases. The trim removed 7 bases at V and 2 bases at J, leaving 9 bases unmatched. This CDR3 is 14 amino acids long. Germline CDR1 and CDR2: SQVTM and ANQGSEA.

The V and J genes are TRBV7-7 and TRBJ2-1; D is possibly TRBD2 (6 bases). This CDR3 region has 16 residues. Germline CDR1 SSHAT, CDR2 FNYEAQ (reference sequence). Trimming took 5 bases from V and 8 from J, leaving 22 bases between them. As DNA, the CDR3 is TGTGCCAGCAGCCCCGGGCGGGGAAGGGGCGCGGATGAGCAGTTCTTC. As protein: CASSPGRGRGADEQFF.

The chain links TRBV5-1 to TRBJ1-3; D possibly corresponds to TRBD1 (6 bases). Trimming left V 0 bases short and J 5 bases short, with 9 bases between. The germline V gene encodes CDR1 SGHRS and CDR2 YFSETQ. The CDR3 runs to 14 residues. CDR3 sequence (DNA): TGCGCCAGCAGCTTGGGGACAGCAAGAAACACCATATATTTT. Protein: CASSLGTARNTIYF.

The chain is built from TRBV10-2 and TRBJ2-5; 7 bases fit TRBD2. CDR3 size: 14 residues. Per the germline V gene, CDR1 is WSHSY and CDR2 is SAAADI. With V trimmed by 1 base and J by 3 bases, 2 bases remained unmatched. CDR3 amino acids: CASSEWLAEETQYF. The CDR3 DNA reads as TGCGCCAGCAGTGAGTGGCTAGCGGAAGAGACCCAGTACTTC.

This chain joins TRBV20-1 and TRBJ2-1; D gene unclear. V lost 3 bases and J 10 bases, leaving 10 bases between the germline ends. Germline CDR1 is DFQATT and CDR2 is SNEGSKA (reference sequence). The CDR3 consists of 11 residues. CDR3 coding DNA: TGCAGTGCTAGTCAAATCGAGGAGCAGTTCTTC. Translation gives CSASQIEEQFF.

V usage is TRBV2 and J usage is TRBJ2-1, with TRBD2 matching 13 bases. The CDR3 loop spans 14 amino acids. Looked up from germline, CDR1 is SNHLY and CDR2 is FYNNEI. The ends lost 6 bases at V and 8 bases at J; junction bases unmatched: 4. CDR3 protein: CASRGLAGVDEQFF. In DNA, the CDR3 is TGTGCCAGCAGAGGACTAGCGGGAGTGGATGAGCAGTTCTTC.

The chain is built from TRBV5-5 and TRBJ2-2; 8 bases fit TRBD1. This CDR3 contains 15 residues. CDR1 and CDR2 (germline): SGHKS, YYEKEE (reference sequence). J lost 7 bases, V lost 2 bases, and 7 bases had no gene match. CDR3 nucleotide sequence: TGTGCCAGCAGCTTTTCACAGGGGGAGGTCGGGGAGCTGTTTTTT. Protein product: CASSFSQGEVGELFF.

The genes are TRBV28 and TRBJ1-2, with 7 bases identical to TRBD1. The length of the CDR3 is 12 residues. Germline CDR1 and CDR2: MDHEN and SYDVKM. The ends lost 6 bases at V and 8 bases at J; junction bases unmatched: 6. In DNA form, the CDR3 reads TGTGCCAGCAGAGGACAGGTGGGCGGCTACACCTTC. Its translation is CASRGQVGGYTF.

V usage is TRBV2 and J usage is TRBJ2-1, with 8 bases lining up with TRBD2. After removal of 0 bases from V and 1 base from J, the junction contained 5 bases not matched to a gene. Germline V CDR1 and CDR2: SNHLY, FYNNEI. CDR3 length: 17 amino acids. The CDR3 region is CASSEAKGGGSYNEQFF. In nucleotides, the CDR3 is TGTGCCAGCAGTGAAGCGAAAGGCGGGGGGTCCTACAATGAGCAGTTCTTC.

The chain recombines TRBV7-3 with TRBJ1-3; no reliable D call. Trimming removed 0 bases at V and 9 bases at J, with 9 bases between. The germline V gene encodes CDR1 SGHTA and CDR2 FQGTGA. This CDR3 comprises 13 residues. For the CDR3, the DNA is TGTGCCAGCAGCTTAACCGAGGTTGGCACCATATATTTT. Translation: CASSLTEVGTIYF.

The CDR3 region is CATGEQAGTSTDTQYF. CDR3 DNA sequence: TGTGCCACTGGGGAGCAAGCGGGAACTAGCACAGATACGCAGTATTTT. The gene calls are TRBV24-1 and TRBJ2-3; TRBD2 matches 7 bases. J gave up 0 bases and V 10 bases, and 12 bases lay outside the gene matches. The CDR3 has 16 residues. From germline, CDR1 is KGHDR and CDR2 SFDVKD.

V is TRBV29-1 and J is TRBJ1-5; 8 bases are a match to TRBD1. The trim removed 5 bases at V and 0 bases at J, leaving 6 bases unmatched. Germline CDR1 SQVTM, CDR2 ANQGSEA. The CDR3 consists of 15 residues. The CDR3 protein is CSVSTGANSNQPQHF. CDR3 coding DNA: TGCAGCGTTTCGACAGGGGCTAATAGCAATCAGCCCCAGCATTTT. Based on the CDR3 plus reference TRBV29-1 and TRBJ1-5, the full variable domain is SAVISQKPSRDICQRGTSLTIQCQVDSQVTMMFWYRQQPGQSLTLIATANQGSEATYESGFVIDKFPISRPNLTFSTLTVSNMSPEDSSIYLCSVSTGANSNQPQHFGDGTRLSIL.

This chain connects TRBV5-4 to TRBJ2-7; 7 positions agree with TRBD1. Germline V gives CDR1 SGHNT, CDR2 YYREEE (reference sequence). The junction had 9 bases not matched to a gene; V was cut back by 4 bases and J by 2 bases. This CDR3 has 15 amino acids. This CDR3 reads CASSGRTGGTYEQYF. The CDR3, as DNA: TGTGCCAGCAGCGGAAGGACAGGCGGAACCTACGAGCAGTACTTC.

CDR3: CASSYYLAGGPSEQFF. The DNA for the CDR3 is TGTGCCAGCAGTTACTACTTAGCGGGGGGGCCGAGTGAGCAGTTCTTC. The rearrangement joins TRBV5-4 to TRBJ2-1; 11 bases fit TRBD2. J lost 9 bases, V lost 5 bases, and 13 bases had no gene match. The CDR3 loop spans 16 amino acids. Germline lookup yields CDR1 SGHNT and CDR2 YYREEE (reference sequence).

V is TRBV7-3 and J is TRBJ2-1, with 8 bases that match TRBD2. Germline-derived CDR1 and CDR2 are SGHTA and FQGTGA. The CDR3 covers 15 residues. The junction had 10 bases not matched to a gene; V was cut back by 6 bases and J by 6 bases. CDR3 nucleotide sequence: TGTGCCAGCAGTCCCAGCGGGAGTAAGGTCAATGAGCAGTTCTTC. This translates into CASSPSGSKVNEQFF.

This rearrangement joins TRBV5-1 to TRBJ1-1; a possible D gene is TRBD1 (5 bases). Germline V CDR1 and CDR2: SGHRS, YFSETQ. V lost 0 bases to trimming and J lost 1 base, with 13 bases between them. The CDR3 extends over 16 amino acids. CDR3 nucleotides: TGCGCCAGCAGCTTGGGGTCCGCAGGGCAGAACACTGAAGCTTTCTTT. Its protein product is CASSLGSAGQNTEAFF.